Listed below are T cell receptor beta chains from one sample, sequenced in a study of cytomegalovirus exposure and HLA in healthy donors. The data were produced by immunoSEQ multiplex PCR, yet TCRdb's version contains in-frame clones alone and is incomplete. The sample comprises some 65,000 clones, approximately 68% of which are singletons, and 9.5% to 12% rests with the top ten. The sample taken for sequencing was PBMCs. The source of these receptors is a woman younger than 45 in good health and CMV-seronegative. The CDR3 runs from the conserved cysteine through the conserved F or W. D genes are given only for firm matches. A row's size may be missing; if present it is once, few, many or a size class.

d_call,clone_size,j_call,v_call,cdr3_nt,cdr3_aa
TRBD1,-,TRBJ2-2,TRBV28,TGTGCCAGCAAGACCAGGGGGCCCACCGGGGAGCTGTTTTTT,CASKTRGPTGELFF
-,few,TRBJ1-1,TRBV28,TGTGCCAGCAGTCGAGACAGAGTCACTGAAGCTTTCTTT,CASSRDRVTEAFF
TRBD1,-,TRBJ1-6,TRBV30,TGTGCCTGGAGAGACAGGGGACGCTCACCCCTCCACTTT,CAWRDRGRSPLHF
TRBD1,-,TRBJ1-1,TRBV2,TGTGCCAGCGCCGGACAGGCGAACACTGAAGCTTTCTTT,CASAGQANTEAFF
-,-,TRBJ1-2,TRBV2,TGTGCCAGCAGTGCGGGGGGCTACACCTTC,CASSAGGYTF
TRBD1,-,TRBJ2-3,TRBV19,TGTGCCAGTAGTACGGGGACAGACACAGATACGCAGTATTTT,CASSTGTDTDTQYF
TRBD2,-,TRBJ2-5,TRBV25-1,TGTGCCAGCAGTGATTCCGGGACTAGGATAAAGACCCAGTACTTC,CASSDSGTRIKTQYF
TRBD2,-,TRBJ2-7,TRBV19,TGTGCCAGTAGTGGGACTAGCGGGGCGTACGAGCAGTACTTC,CASSGTSGAYEQYF
-,-,TRBJ2-3,TRBV12-5,TGTGCTAGTGGTTTGGGGACTATTGGGGATACGCAGTATTTT,CASGLGTIGDTQYF
TRBD1,-,TRBJ2-3,TRBV5-6,TGTGCCAGCAGCAGTTGGGCGGGACAGGGATACACAGATACGCAGTATTTT,CASSSWAGQGYTDTQYF
-,-,TRBJ1-2,TRBV1,TGCACCAGCAGCCAACCCACCGTATGCCGGGGGGTTAACTATGGCTACACCTTC,CTSSQPTVCRGVNYGYTF
-,-,TRBJ2-2,TRBV5-4,TGTGCCAGCAGCCGTTGGACCGGGGGAACCGGGGAGCTGTTTTTT,CASSRWTGGTGELFF
-,-,TRBJ2-7,TRBV2,TGTGCCAGCAGTGCGGGCGGACAATCAGAGCAGTACTTC,CASSAGGQSEQYF
-,-,TRBJ1-5,TRBV4-1,TGCGCCAGCAGCCTCTCGTCGGGCAGGGAAAAGGAATGGAGCAATCAGCCCCAGCATTTT,CASSLSSGREKEWSNQPQHF
-,-,TRBJ2-2,TRBV19,TGTGCCAGTAGTATAGAAGCGGTCAGAAGCACCGGGGAGCTGTTTTTT,CASSIEAVRSTGELFF
TRBD1,-,TRBJ2-7,TRBV6-1,TGTGCCAGCAGTGAAGCTGGGACAGTCGGTGAGCAGTACTTC,CASSEAGTVGEQYF
-,-,TRBJ1-4,TRBV2,TGTGCCAGCAGTGCGGAACAGGGAAGTGAAAAACTGTTTTTT,CASSAEQGSEKLFF
-,-,TRBJ2-7,TRBV4-2,TGTGCCAGCAGCCAAGGGGGCGGATGGGGGGTAACCTACGAGCAGTACTTC,CASSQGGGWGVTYEQYF
-,-,TRBJ1-5,TRBV7-2,TGTGCCAGCAGCCCGAATGGGGGGGCAGATCAGCCCCAGCATTTT,CASSPNGGADQPQHF
-,-,TRBJ2-6,TRBV28,TGTGCCAGCAGTTCGGAGGTACGGAGCTCTGGGGCCAACGTCCTGACTTTC,CASSSEVRSSGANVLTF
-,-,TRBJ2-2,TRBV25-1,TGTGCCAGATACTCTACGGGGAAAAAGGCCGGGGAGCTGTTTTTT,CARYSTGKKAGELFF
-,-,TRBJ1-3,TRBV15,TGTGCCACCAGCAGAGATAGGGGGAGAACTGGAAACACCATATATTTT,CATSRDRGRTGNTIYF
-,-,TRBJ2-1,TRBV5-4,TGTGCCAGCAGGTCCCCGGGTGCGGTCTACAATGAGCAGTTCTTC,CASRSPGAVYNEQFF
-,-,TRBJ2-3,TRBV9,TGTGCCAGCAGCGCTAGGGGGAGCGGGGCTCGGGGAGATACGCAGTATTTT,CASSARGSGARGDTQYF
-,once,TRBJ1-1,TRBV25-1,TGTGCCAGCAGTGAATCCCAGGGGTCGATCACTGAAGCTTTCTTT,CASSESQGSITEAFF
-,-,TRBJ1-4,TRBV6-1,TGTGCCAGCAGTGAACTCCTAGGAGCAACTAATGAAAAACTGTTTTTT,CASSELLGATNEKLFF
TRBD1,few,TRBJ2-5,TRBV19,TGTGCCAGTAGTATAACAGGGGGCAGGGAGACCCAGTACTTC,CASSITGGRETQYF
-,once,TRBJ1-6,TRBV5-1,TGCGCCAGCAGCACCCAGACAGGAGCCGATAATTCACCCCTCCACTTT,CASSTQTGADNSPLHF
-,-,TRBJ2-7,TRBV7-2,TGTGCCAGCAGCCCAAACCGGGAGAGAGCCTACGAGCAGTACTTC,CASSPNRERAYEQYF
TRBD1,-,TRBJ1-5,TRBV7-2,TGTGCCAGCAGCCTAGGACAGGGTCAAGGTCAGCCCCAGCATTTT,CASSLGQGQGQPQHF
-,-,TRBJ1-5,TRBV7-2,TGTGCCAGCAGCGTCCAGGGTAACCCCCAGCATTTT,CASSVQGNPQHF
-,once,TRBJ2-2,TRBV5-1,TGCGCCAGCAGCTTGCGTTCCGTGACCGGGGAGCTGTTTTTT,CASSLRSVTGELFF
-,-,TRBJ2-7,TRBV18,TGTGCCAGCTCACGGGACATTACCTACGAGCAGTACTTC,CASSRDITYEQYF
-,-,TRBJ1-2,TRBV25-1,TGTGCCAGCAGTGAAATGGCGGCTAACTATGGCTACACCTTC,CASSEMAANYGYTF
-,-,TRBJ1-6,TRBV11-2,TGTGCCAGCAGCTACGAGAATTCACCCCTCCACTTT,CASSYENSPLHF
TRBD1,-,TRBJ2-7,TRBV7-3,TGTGCCAGCAGCGACCCGCGGCAGGGGGTGAGGGAGCAGTACTTC,CASSDPRQGVREQYF
-,-,TRBJ2-5,TRBV5-4,TGTGCCAGCAGCTTGGGGGGGGGCAGGGCGGATCAAGAGACCCAGTACTTC,CASSLGGGRADQETQYF
-,-,TRBJ1-1,TRBV4-1,TGCGCCAGCAGCCAACCCACCTCGGGGACTGAAGCTTTCTTT,CASSQPTSGTEAFF
-,-,TRBJ1-5,TRBV11-2,TGTGCCAGCAGCCCTCGGACAGTCAATCAGCCCCAGCATTTT,CASSPRTVNQPQHF
-,-,TRBJ1-1,TRBV29-1,TGCAGCGTGGAATCCCGGGGTGCTGAAGCTTTCTTT,CSVESRGAEAFF
-,-,TRBJ1-5,TRBV12-1,TGTGCCAGCAGTTCCTACCAAGGGACAGAGCATCAGCCCCAGCATTTT,CASSSYQGTEHQPQHF
-,-,TRBJ1-5,TRBV20-1,TGCAGTGTGGGAGGCAATCAGCCCCAGCATTTT,CSVGGNQPQHF
-,medium-sized,TRBJ2-3,TRBV5-1,TGCGCCAGCAGCTTGTCGGGGGGCACCGCAGATACGCAGTATTTT,CASSLSGGTADTQYF
-,few,TRBJ1-5,TRBV4-2,TGTGCCAGCAGCCAAGAAGGGAGGCAGGGAGGTCGTCCCCAGCATTTT,CASSQEGRQGGRPQHF